The T cell receptor (beta chain) under discussion was sequenced for a study of T cell changes during pregnancy in multiple sclerosis. Sequencing was performed with immunoSEQ multiplex PCR; in TCRdb, only in-frame clones are kept and a portion is missing. Seen here are some 80,000 clones, about 95% observed once, and the top ten hold under 1.2%. This TCR was sampled from a female donor with multiple sclerosis, enrolled in a pregnancy study. This specimen was peripheral blood, taken in the second trimester of pregnancy.

In DNA, the CDR3 is TGTGCCAGCAGCGTCGGTAGCGGGAGCCTCACCTACGAGCAGTACTTC. It is translated as CASSVGSGSLTYEQYF. The chain recombines TRBV9 with TRBJ2-7; TRBD2 matches at 9 bases. CDR1 is SGDLS, CDR2 YYNGEE, per germline. The CDR3 consists of 16 residues. The junction had 8 bases not matched to a gene; V was cut back by 2 bases and J by 2 bases.